Each of the 12 T cell receptor beta chains below was sequenced from the same sample in a study of PD-1 blockade in mismatch repair-deficient tumors. TCRdb's table, derived via immunoSEQ multiplex PCR, lists solely in-frame clones and lacks some. The data hold 39,000 or so clones, with 80% to 85% observed a single time. This specimen consisted of PBMCs, obtained 38 weeks after starting pembrolizumab. The receptor source for this set is an adult with mismatch repair-deficient cancer.

This chain uses TRBV5-5 with TRBJ1-1; D is perhaps TRBD1 (6 bases). Germline V gives CDR1 SGHKS, CDR2 YYEKEE (reference sequence). The CDR3 length is 16 residues. V lost 1 base and J 1 base, leaving 14 bases between the germline ends. The CDR3 region is CASSLLRGGPNTEAFF. CDR3 DNA: TGTGCCAGCAGCTTGCTTAGGGGGGGTCCGAACACTGAAGCTTTCTTT.

The CDR3 is CASSLRGGSGNTIYF. In nucleotides, the CDR3 is TGTGCCAGCAGCTTAAGAGGGGGCTCTGGAAACACCATATATTTT. The chain is built from TRBV7-3 and TRBJ1-3; maybe TRBD1 (6 bases). Germline values: CDR1 SGHTA, CDR2 FQGTGA. The CDR3 runs to 15 residues. V was cut by 1 base and J by 0 bases, with 7 bases left in between. The full variable domain, with the rest looked up from reference TRBV7-3 and TRBJ1-3, is GAGVSQTPSNKVTEKGKYVELRCDPISGHTALYWYRQSLGQGPEFLIYFQGTGAADDSGLPNDRFFAVRPEGSVSTLKIQRTERGDSAVYLCASSLRGGSGNTIYFGEGSWLTVV.

The genes are TRBV27 and TRBJ2-1; D ambiguous. V lost 1 base and J 0 bases, leaving 7 bases between the germline ends. Germline values: CDR1 MNHEY, CDR2 SMNVEV (reference sequence). The CDR3 is made up of 15 amino acids. The CDR3 region has the DNA TGTGCCAGCAGTTTATTTGCGGCCTCCTACAATGAGCAGTTCTTC. It specifies CASSLFAASYNEQFF.

The rearrangement joins TRBV5-1 to TRBJ2-7; 10 bases match TRBD1. The length of the CDR3 is 14 residues. Germline trimming cut 3 bases from V and 3 bases from J; bases unmatched to any gene: 3. CDR1 is SGHRS and CDR2 is YFSETQ in the germline V gene. CDR3 in amino acids: CASSSTGGGYEQYF. In DNA form, the CDR3 reads TGCGCCAGCAGCTCGACAGGGGGCGGCTACGAGCAGTACTTC.

This clone was seen a single time. V is TRBV11-2 and J is TRBJ2-1; 7 nucleotides match TRBD1. V lost 5 bases and J lost 9; bases outside the gene matches: 7. The germline V gene encodes CDR1 SGHAT and CDR2 FQNNGV. CDR3 length: 13 residues. The CDR3 region has the DNA TGTGCCAGCAGCCCCTCCAGGGGGATTGAGCAGTTCTTC. Amino acid sequence: CASSPSRGIEQFF.

The chain couples TRBV6-4 to TRBJ2-1; D may be TRBD1 (6 bases). The CDR3 extends over 14 amino acids. The V and J ends lost 4 bases and 12 bases respectively, with 19 bases between them. Germline-derived CDR1 and CDR2 are MRHNA and SNTAGT. For the CDR3, the DNA is TGTGCCAGCAGTGCAGCTGAGTTTTCAGGGGTGCAGTTCTTC. This sequence encodes CASSAAEFSGVQFF.

The chain combines TRBV6-5 with TRBJ2-2; 8 nucleotides line up with TRBD1. CDR1 is MNHEY and CDR2 is SVGAGI in the germline V gene. The CDR3 loop spans 15 amino acids. V shed 0 bases, J shed 3 bases, and the junction held 0 bases outside the gene matches. CDR3 protein: CASSYSDRDTGELFF. As DNA, the CDR3 is TGTGCCAGCAGTTACTCGGACAGGGACACCGGGGAGCTGTTTTTT.

The rearrangement joins TRBV28 to TRBJ2-1; no reliable D call. The V gene's germline CDR1 is MDHEN and CDR2 SYDVKM. V shed 6 bases and J shed 6 bases, with 12 bases lying between them. This CDR3 region has 13 residues. The CDR3 coding sequence is TGTGCCAGCAGCCCTGGTCGAGTCAATGAGCAGTTCTTC. Amino acids: CASSPGRVNEQFF.

J is TRBJ1-2 and V is TRBV4-2; 8 bases are a match to TRBD1. The trim removed 0 bases at V and 4 bases at J, leaving 7 bases unmatched. This CDR3 has 16 amino acids. CDR1 is LGHNA and CDR2 is YNFKEQ in the germline V gene. CDR3 sequence reads: CASSQESDQGAYGYTF. The CDR3 nucleotides are TGTGCCAGCAGCCAAGAGTCCGATCAGGGGGCCTATGGCTACACCTTC.

The chain carries TRBV9 and TRBJ1-1; possibly TRBD1 for D (5 bases). Germline CDR1 and CDR2: SGDLS and YYNGEE. This CDR3 spans 14 amino acids. The V gene lost 6 bases and the J gene lost 3 bases, with 15 bases spanning the gap. CDR3 bases: TGTGCCAGCAACAGGAACGGTGAGGACACTGAAGCTTTCTTT. Protein: CASNRNGEDTEAFF. Full variable domain (missing parts from reference TRBV9 and TRBJ1-1): DSGVTQTPKHLITATGQRVTLRCSPRSGDLSVYWYQQSLDQGLQFLIQYYNGEERAKGNILERFSAQQFPDLHSELNLSSLELGDSALYFCASNRNGEDTEAFFGQGTRLTVV.

The V gene is TRBV28, the J gene TRBJ1-5, with 8 bases fitting TRBD1. The CDR3 is 14 residues long. Trimming cost V 8 bases and J 7 bases; bases outside gene matches: 10. Per germline, CDR1 MDHEN and CDR2 SYDVKM. The CDR3 loop is CASSEQGENQPQHF. For the CDR3, the DNA is TGTGCCAGCTCGGAACAGGGGGAAAACCAGCCCCAGCATTTT.

The J gene is TRBJ1-6, the V gene TRBV9; 8 nucleotides agree with TRBD1. Germline CDR1 is SGDLS and CDR2 is YYNGEE. The CDR3 loop spans 15 amino acids. The ends lost 4 bases at V and 8 bases at J; junction bases unmatched: 8. The CDR3 region is CASSPRTGRDSPLHF. CDR3 nucleotide sequence: TGTGCCAGCAGCCCCCGGACAGGGAGGGATTCACCCCTCCACTTT.